This T cell receptor (beta chain) was documented in a study of blood T cell repertoires in COVID-19. The overall study: The analysed material was cDNA or gDNA that came from T cells, B-cell-depleted T cells, or PBMCs.

Participants came from 24 US areas, aged roughly 18 to 95 years. Individuals in the exposed group had encountered a COVID-19 case within 2 weeks preceding study entry. There are 14 residues in the CDR3. The ends were cut back, 4 bases at V and 1 base at J, with 8 bases in the middle. The germline gives CDR1 SNHLY, CDR2 FYNNEI. Per the authors' pipeline: Estimates of nucleated cell counts were drawn from the amplification of reference gene primers. The data were produced by immunoSEQ multiplex PCR, yet TCRdb's version contains in-frame clones alone and is incomplete. V and J calls and clone size are copied from that table; D and trimming were computed from the DNA. Of a few hundred thousand clones listed, under 90% are singletons. Regarding this clone: Distinct nucleotide sequences in the sample also encode this CDR3.

The sequenced sample was PBMCs or T cells enriched from blood (not recorded which). The receptor comes from a woman aged 50 to 65 who had been exposed to COVID-19. The chain uses TRBV2 and TRBJ1-5; the D gene is possibly TRBD1 (5 bases). CDR3 amino acids: CASSGDRSNQPQHF. The CDR3 region has the DNA TGTGCCAGCAGTGGAGACAGAAGCAATCAGCCCCAGCATTTT. The whole variable domain, remainder taken from reference TRBV2 and TRBJ1-5, is EPEVTQTPSHQVTQMGQEVILRCVPISNHLYFYWYRQILGQKVEFLVSFYNNEISEKSEIFDDQFSVERPDGSNFTLKIRSTKLEDSAMYFCASSGDRSNQPQHFGDGTRLSIL.